This T cell receptor (beta chain) was identified during a study of T-cell reconstitution after alpha-beta-depleted transplantation in children. Study results and caveats: The study reportedly traced alpha-beta T cells about two months after transplant to several hundred expanded graft clones.

This CDR3 region has 17 residues. Germline V gives CDR1 PRHDT, CDR2 FYEKMQ (reference sequence). J lost 0 bases, V lost 5 bases, and 8 bases had no gene match. This clonotype has ten or more counts. Its antigen is currently unknown. Preparation of the TCRbeta library used unique molecular identifiers. TCRdb itself ran the PCR reads through MiXCR, one entry per CDR3 protein. The sample yields hundreds of thousands of distinct CDR3 sequences, approximately 10% seen once. The receptor was isolated from a child less than two years old with acute myeloid leukemia, due to receive a stem cell transplant. The chain uses TRBV13 and TRBJ2-4; 9 positions match TRBD2. The specimen was PBMCs, collected before TCRalphabeta/CD19-depleted stem cell transplant. CDR3 loop: CASSILAGRIAKNIQYF. Written as DNA, the CDR3 is TGTGCCAGCAGCATTCTAGCGGGACGAATAGCCAAAAACATTCAGTACTTC.